The 24 T cell receptor beta chains in this list originate from one sample, sequenced in a study of blood T cell repertoires in COVID-19 (TCRdb year 2020). The library was produced with the immunoSEQ multiplex PCR assay. Entries here come from immuneACCESS through TCRdb and include only in-frame sequences with V and J called. Some clones fail to appear in such tables; in the studies checked, an unresolved V gene covers under half of the shortfall, and the cause of the remainder is unknown. The sample table holds more than 70,000 clones, of which over 75% were seen once. The top ten hold 9.9% of the sample. The sequencing input was peripheral blood. The receptors stem from a human donor in a cohort sampled during active COVID-19.

V is TRBV5-4 and J is TRBJ2-5, with TRBD2 identical over 10 bases. The CDR3 runs 16 residues. Germline-derived CDR1 and CDR2 are SGHNT and YYREEE (reference sequence). J was trimmed by 1 base and V by 1 base; bases with no gene match: 4. CDR3 bases: TGTGCCAGCAGCTTGACTAGCGGGGCCCGCCAAGAGACCCAGTACTTC. Its translation: CASSLTSGARQETQYF.

The DNA for the CDR3 is TGTGCCACAAGGACAGCCCATGAAGCTTTCTTT. This encodes CATRTAHEAFF. The genes are TRBV2 and TRBJ1-1, with D maybe TRBD1 (6 bases). Germline V gene data show CDR1 as SNHLY and CDR2 as FYNNEI. With 10 bases removed from V and 7 bases from J, the gap between germline ends came to 13 bases. The length of the CDR3 is 11 residues.

V and J are TRBV7-9 and TRBJ2-5; 9 positions match TRBD2. V lost 2 bases, J lost 4 bases, and 2 bases stayed unmatched. Germline CDR1 reads SEHNR; CDR2 reads FQNEAQ (reference sequence). The CDR3 loop spans 14 amino acids. The CDR3 nucleotides are TGTGCCAGCAGCTTAAAGCGGGGGGCAGAGACCCAGTACTTC. Residues: CASSLKRGAETQYF.

The chain carries TRBV7-8 and TRBJ1-5; 12 bases match TRBD1. Per the germline V gene, CDR1 is SGHVS and CDR2 is FQNEAQ. The CDR3 is made up of 17 amino acids. The V and J ends lost 5 bases and 6 bases, in that order; junction bases with no gene match: 11. The CDR3 region has the DNA TGTGCCAGCAGCCACCCCTTCGGGACAGGGGGCTTTCAGCCCCAGCATTTT. Amino acids: CASSHPFGTGGFQPQHF.

J is TRBJ1-2 and V is TRBV7-8, with D unclear. CDR3 length: 12 amino acids. From germline, CDR1 is SGHVS and CDR2 FQNEAQ. V was cut by 11 bases and J by 4 bases, with 14 bases left in between. This CDR3 is CALGGSGYGYTF. CDR3 in DNA: TGTGCCTTAGGTGGTAGCGGCTATGGCTACACCTTC.

V usage is TRBV9 and J usage is TRBJ1-1, with D possibly being TRBD1 (5 bases). The CDR3 is made up of 15 amino acids. The V gene's germline CDR1 is SGDLS and CDR2 YYNGEE. V lost 4 bases and J lost 4, with 17 bases in between. For the CDR3, the DNA is TGTGCCAGCAGCCCGGAGGTGATCGGGGGCACTGAAGCTTTCTTT. Amino acid sequence: CASSPEVIGGTEAFF.

The chain links TRBV28 to TRBJ2-2; D perhaps matches TRBD2 (6 bases). The germline gives CDR1 MDHEN, CDR2 SYDVKM. Trimming removed 3 bases at V and 7 bases at J, with 12 bases between. The CDR3 extends over 14 amino acids. CDR3 in DNA: TGTGCCAGCAGTTTCGGGAGCCGAGGCGGGGAGCTGTTTTTT. Amino acids: CASSFGSRGGELFF.

The chain employs TRBV5-1 and TRBJ2-1; 9 nucleotides align to TRBD1. The CDR3 sequence is 15 residues long. CDR1 is SGHRS and CDR2 is YFSETQ in the germline V gene. Trimming cost V 4 bases and J 2 bases; bases outside gene matches: 4. This CDR3 is CASSPGQGPYNEQFF. The CDR3 DNA reads TGCGCCAGCAGCCCGGGACAGGGTCCCTACAATGAGCAGTTCTTC. The full variable domain, in which reference TRBV5-1 and TRBJ2-1 provide the parts outside the CDR3, is KAGVTQTPRYLIKTRGQQVTLSCSPISGHRSVSWYQQTPGQGLQFLFEYFSETQRNKGNFPGRFSGRQFSNSRSEMNVSTLELGDSALYLCASSPGQGPYNEQFFGPGTRLTVL.

The chain employs TRBV2 and TRBJ1-4; 7 nucleotides match TRBD1. With V trimmed by 7 bases and J by 5 bases, 10 bases remained unmatched. Germline V gene sequence: CDR1 SNHLY, CDR2 FYNNEI. CDR3 length equals 15 residues. The CDR3 spells CASTKMGQQNEKLFF. In DNA, the CDR3 is TGTGCCAGCACCAAAATGGGACAGCAAAATGAAAAACTGTTTTTT.

This rearrangement joins TRBV28 to TRBJ2-1; 7 nucleotides line up with TRBD1. This CDR3 has 15 amino acids. V shed 4 bases, J shed 5 bases, and the junction held 8 bases outside the gene matches. Germline CDR1 and CDR2: MDHEN and SYDVKM. The CDR3 here is CASSSNRGIDNEQFF. The DNA for the CDR3 is TGTGCCAGCAGTTCCAACAGGGGAATCGACAATGAGCAGTTCTTC.

J is TRBJ1-4 and V is TRBV6-5, with TRBD1 identical over 9 bases. There are 15 residues in the CDR3. Germline V gene data show CDR1 as MNHEY and CDR2 as SVGAGI. The V gene end was trimmed by 6 bases and the J gene end by 3 bases; junction bases not matched to a gene: 5. CDR3 residues: CASSRQGGSNEKLFF. The CDR3 DNA sequence: TGTGCCAGCAGCCGACAGGGGGGTTCTAATGAAAAACTGTTTTTT.

This rearrangement joins TRBV3-1 (or the pseudogene TRBV3-2) to TRBJ1-2; 11 bases are a match to TRBD1. The germline V gene has CDR1 LGHDT and CDR2 YNNKEL (reference sequence). V shed 4 bases and J 2 bases; nucleotides not matched to a gene: 6. The CDR3 loop spans 16 amino acids. The CDR3 sequence: CASSLYGQGANYGYTF. The CDR3 DNA is TGTGCCAGCAGCCTTTATGGACAGGGGGCGAACTATGGCTACACCTTC.

CDR3 residues: CASNPNAGPGNSQYF. CDR3 DNA sequence: TGTGCCAGTAACCCTAACGCCGGACCGGGGAATTCCCAGTACTTC. The V call is TRBV19, the J call TRBJ2-5, with a weak D call TRBD2 (5 bases). The CDR3 has 15 residues. V was pared by 7 bases and J by 9 bases, with 24 bases between. Germline V lookup: CDR1 LNHDA, CDR2 SQIVND (reference sequence).

The chain has TRBV5-6 and TRBJ1-2, with TRBD1 as a possible D gene (6 bases). CDR1 is SGHDT and CDR2 is YYEEEE in the germline V gene. This CDR3 is 15 amino acids long. V was cut by 2 bases and J by 8 bases, with 19 bases left in between. The CDR3 DNA is TGTGCCAGCAGCTTCCGTAGTGCAGGGGCGTGGGGCTACACCTTC. It codes for CASSFRSAGAWGYTF.

The chain has TRBV5-4 and TRBJ2-7, with a tentative D call TRBD2 (5 bases). Germline V gene data show CDR1 as SGHNT and CDR2 as YYREEE (reference sequence). The CDR3 consists of 12 residues. V lost 0 bases and J 6 bases, leaving 7 bases between the germline ends. CDR3 sequence reads: CASSLVGIEQYF. The DNA for the CDR3 is TGTGCCAGCAGCTTGGTCGGGATCGAGCAGTACTTC.

The rearrangement joins TRBV5-1 to TRBJ1-1; D ambiguous. CDR3 length: 14 amino acids. In germline, CDR1 is SGHRS, CDR2 YFSETQ. Trimming pared 0 bases from V and 0 bases from J, leaving 6 bases between. CDR3 in DNA: TGCGCCAGCAGCTTGGGGGCCATGAACACTGAAGCTTTCTTT. It encodes CASSLGAMNTEAFF.

This clone occurred once. For the CDR3, the DNA is TGTGCCAGCAGTTTCACAGAAAACTATGGCTACACCTTC. Amino acids: CASSFTENYGYTF. The chain is built from TRBV12-3 or TRBV12-4 and TRBJ1-2; no clear D gene. The germline V and J ends were trimmed by 3 bases and 2 bases, with 7 bases remaining between them. The CDR3 spans 13 residues.

V is TRBV9 and J is TRBJ1-6; TRBD1 might be the D (6 bases). The CDR3 spans 15 residues. The ends were cut back, 0 bases at V and 10 bases at J, with 14 bases in the middle. Germline values: CDR1 SGDLS, CDR2 YYNGEE. CDR3 sequence reads: CASSVDGTSLSPLHF. The CDR3 DNA follows: TGTGCCAGCAGCGTAGACGGGACAAGCTTATCACCCCTCCACTTT.

V and J are TRBV5-4 and TRBJ2-7; 11 nucleotides agree with TRBD2. Trimming cost V 4 bases and J 3 bases; bases outside gene matches: 12. Germline CDR1 and CDR2: SGHNT and YYREEE (reference sequence). The CDR3 is 17 residues long. CDR3 sequence (DNA): TGTGCCAGCAGCCCACAATCACCGGGACTAGCGGACTACGAGCAGTACTTC. It encodes CASSPQSPGLADYEQYF.

The chain employs TRBV12-3 or TRBV12-4 and TRBJ2-7; D not resolved. V gave up 1 base and J gave up 6 bases, with 4 bases separating them. CDR3 size: 11 residues. Here the CDR3 DNA reads TGTGCCAGCAGTTTAGGAGGCGAGCAGTACTTC. Translating it yields CASSLGGEQYF.

This clone was counted only a few times. The V call is TRBV18, the J call TRBJ1-1, with a tentative D call TRBD1 (6 bases). The CDR3 totals 15 residues. The germline V gene has CDR1 KGHSH and CDR2 LQKENI. Trimming left V 4 bases short and J 0 bases short, with 12 bases between. Here the CDR3 reads CASSLGGGLNTEAFF. The CDR3 coding sequence is TGTGCCAGCTCACTAGGGGGAGGGTTGAACACTGAAGCTTTCTTT.

This chain joins TRBV11-2 and TRBJ1-1; 7 bases are shared with TRBD1. Per the germline V gene, CDR1 is SGHAT and CDR2 is FQNNGV. J gave up 0 bases and V 5 bases, and 12 bases lay outside the gene matches. The CDR3 length is 17 residues. The CDR3 region has the DNA TGTGCCAGCAGCCGCGACAGGGTTTCGGTTATGAACACTGAAGCTTTCTTT. Translating gives CASSRDRVSVMNTEAFF.

The V call is TRBV5-8, the J call TRBJ2-1, with 13 bases lining up with TRBD2. The CDR3 has 16 amino acids. Germline CDR1 and CDR2: SGHTS and YDEGEE. V shed 4 bases and J 8 bases; nucleotides not matched to a gene: 9. CDR3 nucleotide sequence: TGTGCCAGCAGCCCTCGACTAGCGGGGGGCGGGGATGAGCAGTTCTTC. This encodes CASSPRLAGGGDEQFF.

The chain is built from TRBV7-8 and TRBJ2-5; TRBD1 agrees at 7 bases. The CDR3 is 13 amino acids. CDR1 SGHVS and CDR2 FQNEAQ come from the germline V gene. The V and J ends lost 5 bases and 4 bases, in that order; junction bases with no gene match: 4. This chain's CDR3 is CASSKGQLETQYF. In nucleotides, the CDR3 is TGTGCCAGCAGCAAGGGACAGTTAGAGACCCAGTACTTC.